This T cell receptor beta chain originates from a study of cytomegalovirus exposure and HLA in healthy donors. The overall study: Drawn from HLA-typed donors, tens of millions of unique TCRs were held in an early data release.

Researchers ran the PCR with 60 Vbeta and 13 Jbeta primers. Assay used: immunoSEQ multiplex PCR; TCRdb lists only in-frame clones, some missing. The sample lists 200,000 to 250,000 clones; approximately 84% were seen once. Whole-study findings and limits: A later analysis reportedly identified an Asian-associated ancestry cluster as carrying fewer N-insertions than the roughly 700-donor mean. Researchers reported in a later analysis that a missense DCLRE1C variant was tied to TCR beta V- and J-gene trimming.

As for this clone: Its cognate antigen is unknown.

The CDR3 covers 15 residues. Trimming pared 0 bases from V and 9 bases from J, leaving 13 bases between. CDR1 and CDR2 from the germline V gene are SGDLS and YYNGEE. The chain links TRBV9 to TRBJ1-6; D not certain. This receptor was taken from a middle-aged woman in good health and CMV-seronegative. Sequencing input: PBMCs. The CDR3 loop reads CASSVDPGRISPLHF. The CDR3, as DNA: TGTGCCAGCAGCGTAGATCCGGGGAGGATTTCACCCCTCCACTTT.